Presented here are 8 T cell receptor beta chains from one specimen sequenced in a study of early T cells in non-severe SARS-CoV-2 infection. TCRdb re-analysed the 5' RACE reads in MiXCR, keeping a single row per CDR3 protein. The table has about 80,000 distinct CDR3 sequences, 9% to 15% seen once. Sequencing was performed on whole blood, taken at baseline. The receptors were gathered from an adult who was a healthcare worker with PCR-confirmed SARS-CoV-2 infection or an uninfected control (not recorded which). The donor label of this sample is uncertain.

Comment on this clonotype: This could be a read error, since a much larger clone is one nucleotide away. The rearrangement uses TRBV25-1 and TRBJ2-5, with 8 bases aligning to TRBD2. This CDR3 has 14 residues. Germline CDR1 and CDR2: MGHDK and SYGVNS. CDR3 bases: TGTGCCAGCACTCCGACTAGCGCACAAGAGACCCAGAACTTC. Encoded protein: CASTPTSAQETQNF.

On this clonotype: With a much larger clone just one base away, this may be a read error. The rearrangement joins TRBV3-1 to TRBJ2-2; D tentatively fits TRBD1 or TRBD2 (5 bases each). The CDR3 is made up of 11 amino acids. The V and J ends lost 6 bases and 6 bases respectively, with 5 bases between them. The germline gives CDR1 LGHDT, CDR2 YNNKEL (reference sequence). As DNA, the CDR3 is TGTGCCAGCAGGGGGGCCGGGGAGCTGTTTTTT. It is translated as CASRGAGELFF. Full variable domain (missing parts from reference TRBV3-1 and TRBJ2-2): DTAVSQTPKYLVTQMGNDKSIKCEQNLGHDTMYWYKQDSKKFLKIMFSYNNKELIINETVPNRFSPKSPDKAHLNLHINSLELGDSAVYFCASRGAGELFFGEGSRLTVL.

This clonotype was counted many times. The J gene is TRBJ1-1, the V gene TRBV18; D gene unclear. Germline CDR1 KGHSH, CDR2 LQKENI. There are 14 residues in the CDR3. V lost 5 bases to trimming and J lost 4 bases, with 14 bases between them. CDR3 in amino acids: CASSISPSGTEAFF. The DNA of the CDR3 is TGTGCCAGCTCAATCTCTCCGAGTGGCACTGAAGCTTTCTTT.

This clonotype was counted a few times. The rearrangement links TRBV3-1 to TRBJ2-7; 7 bases align to TRBD1. The CDR3 totals 14 residues. The V segment lost 1 base and the J segment 7 bases; nucleotides outside the gene matches: 7. Germline CDR1 LGHDT, CDR2 YNNKEL (reference sequence). The CDR3 DNA sequence: TGTGCCAGCAGCCAAGCAGACAGGGTGGGAGAGCAGTACTTC. It codes for CASSQADRVGEQYF.

Only a few counts were recorded for this clonotype. The J gene is TRBJ1-2, the V gene TRBV9; weak D call: TRBD1 (5 bases). CDR3 length: 15 residues. Germline V gives CDR1 SGDLS, CDR2 YYNGEE. Trimming shortened V by 4 bases and J by 4 bases, and 17 bases separated the two germline ends. The CDR3 protein is CASSIPDSPIYGYTF. The CDR3 DNA sequence: TGTGCCAGCAGCATTCCCGACAGCCCGATCTATGGCTACACCTTC.

The chain couples TRBV19 to TRBJ2-1; TRBD2 matches at 10 bases. Per germline, CDR1 LNHDA and CDR2 SQIVND (reference sequence). This CDR3 has 14 residues. V lost 6 bases, J lost 2 bases, and 1 base stayed unmatched. The CDR3 sequence: CASSLAGAYNEQFF. The CDR3, as DNA: TGTGCCAGTAGCCTAGCGGGAGCCTACAATGAGCAGTTCTTC.

This clonotype was detected ten times or more. The chain combines TRBV23-1 with TRBJ1-1, with D possibly TRBD1 on 5 matching bases. TRBV23-1 is sorted into the ORF group, with uncertain function. The CDR3 loop spans 14 amino acids. The V gene lost 2 bases and the J gene lost 4 bases, with 11 bases spanning the gap. The CDR3 reads CASSQPTALTEAFF. The CDR3 DNA reads TGCGCCAGCAGTCAACCGACAGCCCTCACTGAAGCTTTCTTT.

The V and J genes are TRBV6-2 or TRBV6-3 and TRBJ1-6; D unclear. Looked up from germline, CDR1 is MNHEY and CDR2 is SVGEGT. V was clipped by 3 bases and J by 14 bases, with 11 bases between them. The CDR3 loop spans 12 amino acids. The DNA for the CDR3 is TGTGCCAGCAGTTATACGTCGGCAGCCCTCCACTTT. The encoded protein is CASSYTSAALHF.